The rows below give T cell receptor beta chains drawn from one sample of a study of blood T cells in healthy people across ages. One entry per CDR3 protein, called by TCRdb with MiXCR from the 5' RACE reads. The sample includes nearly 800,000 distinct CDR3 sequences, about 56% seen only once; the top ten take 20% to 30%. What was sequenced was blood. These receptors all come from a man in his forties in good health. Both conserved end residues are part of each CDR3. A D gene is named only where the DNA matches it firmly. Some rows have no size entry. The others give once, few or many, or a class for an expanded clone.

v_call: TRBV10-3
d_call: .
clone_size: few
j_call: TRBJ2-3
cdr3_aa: CAIRSLRGVADTQYF
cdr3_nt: TGTGCCATCAGATCACTGAGGGGGGTTGCAGATACGCAGTATTTT

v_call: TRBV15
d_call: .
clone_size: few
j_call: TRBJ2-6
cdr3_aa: CATSRVRGRASGANVLTF
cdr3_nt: TGTGCCACCAGCAGAGTGCGGGGAAGGGCTTCTGGGGCCAACGTCCTGACTTTC

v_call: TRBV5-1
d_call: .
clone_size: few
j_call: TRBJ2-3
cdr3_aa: CASSLPSSDTQYF
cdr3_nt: TGCGCCAGCAGCTTACCGAGTTCAGATACGCAGTATTTT

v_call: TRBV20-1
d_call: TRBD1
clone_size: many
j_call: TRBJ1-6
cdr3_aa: CSARNPWTGVSNNSPLHF
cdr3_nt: TGCAGTGCTAGAAATCCCTGGACAGGGGTCTCCAATAATTCACCCCTCCACTTT

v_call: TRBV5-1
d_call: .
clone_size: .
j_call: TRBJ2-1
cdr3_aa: CASSLGPGREDNEQFF
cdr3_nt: TGCGCCAGCAGCTTGGGGCCGGGCAGGGAAGACAATGAGCAGTTCTTC

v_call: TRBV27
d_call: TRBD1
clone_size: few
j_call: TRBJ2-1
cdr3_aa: CASSPNLGQNPRDEQFF
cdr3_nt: TGTGCCAGCAGCCCCAACTTGGGACAGAACCCCAGGGATGAGCAGTTCTTC

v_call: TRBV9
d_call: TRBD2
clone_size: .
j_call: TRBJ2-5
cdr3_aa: CASSVSGTSNDEQYF
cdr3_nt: TGTGCCAGCAGCGTTTCCGGGACTAGCAACGATGAGCAGTACTTC

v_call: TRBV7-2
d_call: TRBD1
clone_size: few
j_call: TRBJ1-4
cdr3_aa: CASSLAGQNEKLFF
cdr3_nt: TGTGCCAGCAGCTTAGCGGGACAGAATGAAAAACTGTTTTTT

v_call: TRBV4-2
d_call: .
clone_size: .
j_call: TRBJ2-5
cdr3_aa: CASSRAIGSVSYF
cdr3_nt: TGTGCCAGCAGCCGGGCTATCGGTAGCGTCTCGTACTTC

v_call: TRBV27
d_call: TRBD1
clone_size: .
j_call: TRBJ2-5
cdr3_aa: CASSLGPGTGMGETQYF
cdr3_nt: TGTGCCAGCAGTTTAGGTCCCGGGACAGGGATGGGTGAGACCCAGTACTTC

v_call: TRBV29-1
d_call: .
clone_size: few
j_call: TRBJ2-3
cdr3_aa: CSVDAGLLDSTDTQYF
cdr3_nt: TGCAGCGTTGACGCAGGTCTCCTGGACAGTACAGATACGCAGTATTTT

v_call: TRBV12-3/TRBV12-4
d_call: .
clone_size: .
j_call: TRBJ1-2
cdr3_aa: CASNRVGNYGYTF
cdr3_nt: TGTGCCAGCAACAGGGTCGGCAACTATGGCTACACCTTC

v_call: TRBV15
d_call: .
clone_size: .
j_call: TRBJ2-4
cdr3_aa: CATSSGNHGLNIQYF
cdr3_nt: TGTGCCACCAGCAGTGGGAACCACGGCCTAAACATTCAGTACTTC

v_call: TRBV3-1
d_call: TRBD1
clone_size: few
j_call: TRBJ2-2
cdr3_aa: CASSRSRAGGNAGELFF
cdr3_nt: TGTGCCAGCAGCCGCTCCAGGGCAGGGGGCAACGCCGGGGAGCTGTTTTTT

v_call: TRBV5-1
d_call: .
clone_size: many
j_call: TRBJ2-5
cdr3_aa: CASSSTGRETQYF
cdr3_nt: TGCGCCAGCAGCTCTACAGGGAGAGAGACCCAGTACTTC

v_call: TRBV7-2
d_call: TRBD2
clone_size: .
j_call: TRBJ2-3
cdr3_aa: CASSSELAASTDTQYF
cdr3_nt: TGTGCCAGCAGCTCGGAACTAGCGGCTAGCACAGATACGCAGTATTTT

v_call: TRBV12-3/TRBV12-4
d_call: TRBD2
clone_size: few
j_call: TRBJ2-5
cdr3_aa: CASSLIGLGEETQYF
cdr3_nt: TGTGCCAGCAGTTTAATAGGACTAGGGGAAGAGACCCAGTACTTC

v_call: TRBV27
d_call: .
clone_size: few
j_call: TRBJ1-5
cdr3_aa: CASSPSAGDFSQPQHF
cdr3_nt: TGTGCCAGCAGCCCGTCGGCAGGGGATTTTTCTCAGCCCCAGCATTTT

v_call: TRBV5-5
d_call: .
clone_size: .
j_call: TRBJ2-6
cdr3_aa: CASRNAAAGANVLTF
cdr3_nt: TGTGCCAGCAGGAACGCGGCAGCTGGGGCCAACGTCCTGACTTTC

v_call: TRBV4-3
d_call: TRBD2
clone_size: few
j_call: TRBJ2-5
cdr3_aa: CASSQDIGAGGDQETQYF
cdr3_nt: TGCGCCAGCAGCCAAGATATCGGGGCGGGAGGGGATCAAGAGACCCAGTACTTC

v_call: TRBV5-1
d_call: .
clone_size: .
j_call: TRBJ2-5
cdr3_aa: CASSLERQNQETQYF
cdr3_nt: TGCGCCAGCAGCTTGGAGAGACAGAACCAAGAGACCCAGTACTTC

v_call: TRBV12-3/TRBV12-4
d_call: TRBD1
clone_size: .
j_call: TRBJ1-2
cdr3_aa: CASSYPAGGSDYGYTF
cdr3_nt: TGTGCCAGCAGTTACCCCGCAGGGGGTAGCGACTATGGCTACACCTTC

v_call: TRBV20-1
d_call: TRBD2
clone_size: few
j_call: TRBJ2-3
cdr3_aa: CSATSPGLAIDTQYF
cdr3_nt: TGCAGTGCTACCTCCCCCGGACTAGCAATAGATACGCAGTATTTT

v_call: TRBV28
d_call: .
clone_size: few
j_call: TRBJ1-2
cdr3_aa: CASSLPGAPFYGYTF
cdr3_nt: TGTGCCAGCAGTCTTCCAGGGGCGCCCTTCTATGGCTACACCTTC

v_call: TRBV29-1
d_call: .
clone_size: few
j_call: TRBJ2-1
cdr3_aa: CSVEKGEGVYNEQFF
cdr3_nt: TGCAGCGTTGAAAAGGGGGAAGGGGTTTACAATGAGCAGTTCTTC

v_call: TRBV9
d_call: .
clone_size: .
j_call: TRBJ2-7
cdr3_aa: CASSVGDTPCEQYF
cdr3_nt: TGTGCCAGCAGCGTAGGAGACACCCCATGCGAGCAGTACTTC

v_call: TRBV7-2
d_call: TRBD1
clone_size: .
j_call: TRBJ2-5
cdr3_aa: CASSLKQGGTQYF
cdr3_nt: TGTGCCAGCAGCTTAAAACAGGGGGGGACCCAGTACTTC

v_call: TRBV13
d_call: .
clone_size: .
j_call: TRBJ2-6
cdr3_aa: CASSPMDAEGANVLTF
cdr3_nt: TGTGCCAGCAGCCCCATGGACGCGGAGGGGGCCAACGTCCTGACTTTC

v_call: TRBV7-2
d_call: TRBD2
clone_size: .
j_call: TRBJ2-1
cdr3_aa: CASRLAGGRADTQFF
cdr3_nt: TGTGCCAGCAGACTAGCGGGGGGGCGAGCAGATACGCAGTTCTTC